The clone carrying this TCR beta chain was counted a single time. Its antigen is unidentified. The method was immunoSEQ multiplex PCR; TCRdb's version includes in-frame clones alone and lacks a portion of them. The sample consists of roughly 60,000 clones, 80% of them appearing once. V was clipped by 5 bases and J by 1 base, with 8 bases between them. This CDR3 spans 13 amino acids. Germline lookup yields CDR1 LGHNA and CDR2 YNFKEQ. Time point here: week 23, last vaccination. With topical imiquimod, each dose of the vaccine consisted of 300 ug of mutant IDH1 20-mer peptide. Each of the donors came in with new WHO grade 3 or 4 astrocytomas that were IDH1-mutant and ATRX-lost. The data stem from a study of a mutant IDH1 vaccine in newly diagnosed glioma. For the study at large: Each patient was administered eight vaccinations, scheduled in weeks 1, 3, 5, 7, 11, 15, 19 and 23. Patients began vaccination 4-6 weeks after radiotherapy alone, or with temozolomide cycles. Pretreatment consisted of radiotherapy, temozolomide, or both, with most receiving both.

V gene TRBV4-2 combines with J gene TRBJ1-1, with D unresolved. This TCR derives from a man aged 40-50 years with glioma. The sequencing here drew on PBMCs, taken from a glioma patient whose treatment included an IDH1 peptide vaccine. In DNA form, the CDR3 reads TGTGCCAGCAGCGTCACGACGAACACTGAAGCTTTCTTT. Its translation is CASSVTTNTEAFF.